The 5 T cell receptor beta chains below all came from one sample that was sequenced in a study of T cells in localized non-small cell lung cancer. Using immunoSEQ multiplex PCR, the repertoire was profiled, and TCRdb retains in-frame clones only, with some absent. The sample lists tens of thousands of clones, approximately 80% occurring once. This sample comprised peripheral blood, obtained before any cancer treatment. The origin of the receptors is a male donor aged 60 or over with stage III squamous cell lung carcinoma.

In this sample, this clone is large (0.1 to 1%). The chain couples TRBV5-5 to TRBJ1-4, with 9 nucleotides matching TRBD1. The CDR3 contains 18 residues. Unmatched junction bases numbered 11, after V lost 0 bases and J lost 5 bases. From germline, CDR1 is SGHKS and CDR2 YYEKEE (reference sequence). In DNA form, the CDR3 reads TGTGCCAGCAGCTTGGATGCGGGACAGGGAATTTTAAATGAAAAACTGTTTTTT. This encodes CASSLDAGQGILNEKLFF.

This clone appeared once. The V and J genes are TRBV30 and TRBJ1-1, with D maybe TRBD1 (6 bases). This CDR3 comprises 15 residues. The germline V gene has CDR1 GTSNPN and CDR2 SVGIG (reference sequence). V was clipped by 1 base and J by 5 bases, with 17 bases between them. In DNA form, the CDR3 reads TGTGCCTGGAGTGAAGACCCAGGGGCGGGTACTGAAGCTTTCTTT. It yields the protein CAWSEDPGAGTEAFF.

The V gene is TRBV5-1, the J gene TRBJ2-7; 7 bases align to TRBD2. This CDR3 region has 15 residues. Germline values: CDR1 SGHRS, CDR2 YFSETQ. V shed 0 bases and J 6 bases; nucleotides not matched to a gene: 9. CDR3 amino acids: CASSLGGLERGEQYF. CDR3 DNA: TGCGCCAGCAGCTTGGGAGGACTAGAACGTGGCGAGCAGTACTTC. The full variable domain, rest sourced from reference TRBV5-1 and TRBJ2-7, is KAGVTQTPRYLIKTRGQQVTLSCSPISGHRSVSWYQQTPGQGLQFLFEYFSETQRNKGNFPGRFSGRQFSNSRSEMNVSTLELGDSALYLCASSLGGLERGEQYFGPGTRLTVT.

CDR3 residues: CATSREPYRGRNTEAFF. The CDR3 nucleotides read TGTGCCACCAGCAGAGAACCCTATCGGGGTAGGAACACTGAAGCTTTCTTT. The chain employs TRBV15 and TRBJ1-1, with D unclear. V lost 0 bases to trimming and J lost 1 base, with 15 bases between them. The CDR3 consists of 17 residues. The germline V gene encodes CDR1 LNHNV and CDR2 YYDKDF (reference sequence).

V and J are TRBV5-1 and TRBJ1-2; a weak D match, TRBD1 (5 bases). The CDR3 totals 15 residues. The V end was cut by 0 bases, the J end by 4 bases, with 13 bases between. CDR1 is SGHRS, CDR2 YFSETQ, per germline. The CDR3, as DNA: TGCGCCAGCAGCTTGGCCACAGGCCAGCCCTATGGCTACACCTTC. It yields the protein CASSLATGQPYGYTF. The entire variable domain, with the rest obtained from reference TRBV5-1 and TRBJ1-2, is as follows: KAGVTQTPRYLIKTRGQQVTLSCSPISGHRSVSWYQQTPGQGLQFLFEYFSETQRNKGNFPGRFSGRQFSNSRSEMNVSTLELGDSALYLCASSLATGQPYGYTFGSGTRLTVV.